This TCR beta chain was profiled in a study of cytomegalovirus exposure and HLA in healthy donors. About the study: As released early, the data held some 85 million unique TCRs from HLA-typed donors. Study observations and caveats: Association of a missense DCLRE1C variant with TCR beta V- and J-gene trimming was reported in a later analysis.

This PCR relied on a set of 60 Vbeta primers and 13 Jbeta primers. The data were produced by immunoSEQ multiplex PCR, yet TCRdb's version contains in-frame clones alone and is incomplete. In the table there are fewer than 110,000 clones, approximately 74% of which are singletons. Regarding this clone: The antigen remains undetermined.

Trimming stripped 6 bases from V and 5 bases from J, with 20 bases between. There are 15 residues in the CDR3. Germline V gives CDR1 SGHVS, CDR2 FQNEAQ. The receptor was isolated from a woman aged 40-49 years in good health and CMV-seronegative. Input material: PBMCs. V usage is TRBV7-8 and J usage is TRBJ2-7, with D hard to call. CDR3 amino acids: CASRPPLTTFHEQYF. CDR3 in DNA: TGTGCCAGCAGGCCTCCACTAACAACCTTCCACGAGCAGTACTTC.